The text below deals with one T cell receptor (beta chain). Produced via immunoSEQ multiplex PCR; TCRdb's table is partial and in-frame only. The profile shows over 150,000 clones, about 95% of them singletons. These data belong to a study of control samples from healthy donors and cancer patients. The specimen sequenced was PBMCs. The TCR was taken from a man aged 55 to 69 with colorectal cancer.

The CDR3 loop is CASSQEYGQGFGYGYTF. CDR3 nucleotides: TGTGCCAGCAGCCAAGAATACGGACAGGGGTTCGGCTATGGCTACACCTTC. J is TRBJ1-2 and V is TRBV3-1 (or the pseudogene TRBV3-2); 9 bases are shared with TRBD1. The V gene's germline CDR1 is LGHDT and CDR2 YNNKEL (reference sequence). The CDR3 totals 17 residues. Unmatched junction bases numbered 9, after V lost 0 bases and J lost 4 bases.